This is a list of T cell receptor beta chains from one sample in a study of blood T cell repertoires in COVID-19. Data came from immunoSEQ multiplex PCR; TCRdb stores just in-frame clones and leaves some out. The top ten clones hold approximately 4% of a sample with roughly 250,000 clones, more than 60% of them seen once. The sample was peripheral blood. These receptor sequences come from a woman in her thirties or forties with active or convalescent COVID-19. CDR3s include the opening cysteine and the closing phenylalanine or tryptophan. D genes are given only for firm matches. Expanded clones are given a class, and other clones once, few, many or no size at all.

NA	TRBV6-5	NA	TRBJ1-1	CASRKYSEAFF	TGTGCCAGCCGAAAATATAGTGAAGCTTTCTTT
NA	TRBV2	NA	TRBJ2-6	CASSAGANVLTF	TGTGCCAGCAGTGCAGGGGCCAACGTCCTGACTTTC
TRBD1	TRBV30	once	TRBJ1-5	CAWRLQGNNQPQHF	TGTGCCTGGAGACTACAGGGGAACAATCAGCCCCAGCATTTT
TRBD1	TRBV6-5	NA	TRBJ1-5	CASSFTGDNQPQHF	TGTGCCAGCAGTTTCACAGGGGACAATCAGCCCCAGCATTTT
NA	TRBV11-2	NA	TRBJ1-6	CASSYSSSYNSPLHF	TGTGCCAGCAGCTATTCGAGCTCCTATAATTCACCCCTCCACTTT
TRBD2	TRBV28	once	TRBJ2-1	CVSGGASYNEQFF	TGTGTGAGCGGGGGGGCCTCCTACAATGAGCAGTTCTTC
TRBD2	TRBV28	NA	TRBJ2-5	CASRPGLEAETQYF	TGTGCCAGCAGACCGGGACTAGAGGCGGAGACCCAGTACTTC
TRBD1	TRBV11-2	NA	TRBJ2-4	CASSPNRGGDIQYF	TGTGCCAGCAGCCCTAACAGGGGTGGGGACATTCAGTACTTC
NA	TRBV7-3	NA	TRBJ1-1	CASRMGAQNTEAFF	TGTGCCAGCAGGATGGGGGCACAGAACACTGAAGCTTTCTTT
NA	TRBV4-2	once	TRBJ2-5	CASSQVSSTTNQETQYF	TGTGCCAGCAGCCAAGTATCGTCCACAACTAACCAAGAGACCCAGTACTTC
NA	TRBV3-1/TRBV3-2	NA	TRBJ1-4	CASSQDRLEKLFF	TGTGCCAGCAGCCAAGATCGGTTGGAAAAACTGTTTTTT
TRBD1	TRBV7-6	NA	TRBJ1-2	CASSLEYEGADGYTF	TGTGCCAGCAGCTTAGAATATGAGGGGGCGGACGGCTACACCTTC
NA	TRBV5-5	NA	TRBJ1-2	CASSLGQGMDYGYTF	TGTGCCAGCAGCTTGGGGCAGGGGATGGACTATGGCTACACCTTC
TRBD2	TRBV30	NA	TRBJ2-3	CALTGTSGGLSTDTQYF	TGTGCCTTAACCGGGACTAGCGGGGGGCTTAGTACAGATACGCAGTATTTT
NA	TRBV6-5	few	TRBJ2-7	CASEQGDSSYEQYF	TGTGCCAGTGAACAGGGAGATTCCTCCTACGAGCAGTACTTC
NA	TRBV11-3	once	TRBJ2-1	CASRDSSNEQFF	TGTGCCAGCAGAGACAGTTCCAATGAGCAGTTCTTC
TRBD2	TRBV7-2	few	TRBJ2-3	CASSLWTSGGADTQYF	TGTGCCAGCAGCCTATGGACTAGCGGGGGAGCAGATACGCAGTATTTT
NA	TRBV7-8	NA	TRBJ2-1	CASSLGRSSEQFF	TGTGCCAGCAGCTTAGGGCGGAGCAGTGAGCAGTTCTTC
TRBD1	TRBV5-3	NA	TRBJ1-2	CARSLGQDYGYTF	TGTGCCAGAAGCCTCGGACAGGACTATGGCTACACCTTC
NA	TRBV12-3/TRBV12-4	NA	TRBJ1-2	CASTLSGGYGYTF	TGTGCCAGCACCCTCTCCGGAGGCTATGGCTACACCTTC
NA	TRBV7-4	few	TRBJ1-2	CASSLTGTLPRHGYTF	TGTGCCAGCAGCTTAACCGGGACTCTTCCCCGTCATGGCTACACCTTC
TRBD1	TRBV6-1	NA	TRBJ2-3	CASSEWDRRTDTQYF	TGTGCCAGCAGTGAGTGGGACAGGCGCACAGATACGCAGTATTTT
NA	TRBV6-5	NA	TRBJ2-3	CASSYGGGPSTDTQYF	TGTGCCAGCAGTTACGGGGGGGGGCCTAGCACAGATACGCAGTATTTT
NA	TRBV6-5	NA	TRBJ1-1	CASTAYRSENTEAFF	TGTGCCAGCACCGCCTACAGGAGCGAGAACACTGAAGCTTTCTTT
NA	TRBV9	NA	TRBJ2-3	CASSVGAGGTDTQYF	TGTGCCAGCAGCGTAGGGGCGGGTGGCACAGATACGCAGTATTTT
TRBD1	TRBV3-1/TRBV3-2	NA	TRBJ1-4	CASSPSDRGYREKLFF	TGTGCCAGCAGCCCTTCGGACAGGGGGTATCGTGAAAAACTGTTTTTT
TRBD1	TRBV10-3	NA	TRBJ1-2	CAISGPSGQDNYGYTF	TGTGCCATCAGTGGCCCCTCGGGACAGGATAACTATGGCTACACCTTC